This is a list of T cell receptor beta chains from one sample in a study of spatial heterogeneity in lung cancer. TCRdb fed the 5' RACE reads into MiXCR, producing one record per CDR3 protein. The sample lists around 89,000 distinct CDR3 sequences, over 9.5% occurring once. The sequencing used PBMCs, collected at surgery. These receptors all come from a male donor with early-stage non-small cell lung cancer. The CDR3 runs from the conserved cysteine through the conserved F or W. The D gene is left open where the match is weak. Size values are once, few and many counts, or a class for expanded clones, and some rows have none.

v_call	clone_size	cdr3_length	j_call	d_call	cdr3_nt	cdr3_aa
TRBV10-3	many	17	TRBJ2-1	TRBD1	TGTGCCATCAGTGAGTCCCCACCGGGACAGCGCAACGATGAGCAGTTCTTC	CAISESPPGQRNDEQFF
TRBV29-1	-	15	TRBJ2-1	TRBD1	TGCAGCGGTGGCCGGACAGGGGGCCCGTACAATGAGCAGTTCTTC	CSGGRTGGPYNEQFF
TRBV28	-	14	TRBJ2-1	-	TGTGCCAGCAGCCGTAGTGTACAGGGAAGTGAGCAGTTCTTC	CASSRSVQGSEQFF
TRBV20-1	-	15	TRBJ2-7	TRBD2	TGCAGTGCTATCCTTCCCGGGACTAGCGGCTACGAGCAGTACTTC	CSAILPGTSGYEQYF
TRBV14	few	14	TRBJ2-1	-	TGTGCCAGCAGCCAACAACTTTCCTACAATGAGCAGTTCTTC	CASSQQLSYNEQFF
TRBV30	many	13	TRBJ1-2	-	TGTGCCAAGACCGGGACACGGGGCCATGGCTACACCTTC	CAKTGTRGHGYTF
TRBV12-3/TRBV12-4	-	14	TRBJ2-3	TRBD1	TGTGCCAGCAGTTACTCAGGGGGCGCAGATACGCAGTATTTT	CASSYSGGADTQYF
TRBV29-1	many	15	TRBJ1-4	TRBD1	TGCAGCGTTGAAACCGCCGGGACAGGGGGTGAAAAACTGTTTTTT	CSVETAGTGGEKLFF
TRBV6-1	-	14	TRBJ2-2	-	TGTGCCAGCAGCGTTGACCCCAACACCGGGGAGCTGTTTTTT	CASSVDPNTGELFF
TRBV5-1	many	13	TRBJ2-7	-	TGCGCCAGCAGCTTGGCGGCTGGGAACGAGCAGTACTTC	CASSLAAGNEQYF
TRBV12-3/TRBV12-4	few	16	TRBJ2-5	-	TGTGCCAGCAGCCTTACAGGGATCGGAGGTAGAGAGACCCAGTACTTC	CASSLTGIGGRETQYF
TRBV29-1	-	13	TRBJ2-7	-	TGCAGCGTTGCCGGGGTAGGGGTTGCCGAGCAGTACTTC	CSVAGVGVAEQYF